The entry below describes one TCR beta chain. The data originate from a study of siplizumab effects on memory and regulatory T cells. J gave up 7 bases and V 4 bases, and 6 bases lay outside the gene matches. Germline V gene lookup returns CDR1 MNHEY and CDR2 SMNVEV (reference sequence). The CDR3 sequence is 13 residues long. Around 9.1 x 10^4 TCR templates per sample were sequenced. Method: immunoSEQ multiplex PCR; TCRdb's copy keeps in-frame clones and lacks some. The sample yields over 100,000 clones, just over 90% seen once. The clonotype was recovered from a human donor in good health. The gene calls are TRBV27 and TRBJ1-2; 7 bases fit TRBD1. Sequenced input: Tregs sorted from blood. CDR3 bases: TGTGCCAGCAGTTCCCTGACAGGGACTGGCTACACCTTC. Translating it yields CASSSLTGTGYTF.